This TCR beta chain was identified during a study of cytomegalovirus exposure and HLA in healthy donors (dated by TCRdb to 2016 to 2017). In terms of the full investigation: According to an earlier analysis of a few hundred of the donors, 150 million to 200 million T cells yielded 95 million to 140 million unique TCR beta sequences and about 300 Gb of sequence data. Around 300 gigabases of sequencing data and tens of millions of unique TCR sequences were included in an early release covering roughly 700 HLA-typed donors. Of the 300 to 450 genotyped donors, 65% to 90% fell in the genetic ancestry cluster associated with self-reported Caucasian donors. The study was designed to test whether signatures of past pathogen exposure could be identified by cataloging public T cell receptors. Using immunosequencing, the study profiled T cell repertoires from about 650 subjects and related those repertoires to cytomegalovirus serostatus. Besides the first cohort of 666 subjects, a separate validation cohort made up of 90 to 150 different subjects was used. To predict cytomegalovirus infection status, the study brought together high-throughput TCR immunosequencing, statistical association of individual TCRs with disease status, and machine learning. To study patterns of TCR occurrence, a later analysis re-analyzed previously published TCR beta repertoires from several hundred donors and added high-resolution HLA genotyping. The later analysis used no new phenotypic data to find candidate immune exposures, relying instead on TCR beta sequences and their occurrence across donors. An earlier analysis of some 500 of the donors applied high-throughput TCR beta sequencing to assess whether each TCR beta V gene segment acted as functional or pseudogenic. Donor age, sex, ethnicity and CMV serostatus were compiled alongside the repertoire data. Genome-wide SNP genotypes for about 60% of the 666 donors were used in a later genetic analysis, which treated that subset as a discovery cohort. Every discovery cohort repertoire had been produced on one sequencing platform. HLA typing covered class I and class II loci at four-digit resolution. The number of donors typed differed by locus, with about 629-630 for A, B, C, DRB1 and DQB1, around 560 for DQA1, nearly 610 for DPA1, and some 440 for DPB1. Several DR-DQ haplotypes were handled as single units for association and clustering because linkage in the cohort was strong. On average, 235,054 unique TCR beta nucleotide sequences were sequenced per donor among more than 350 genotyped donors of the cohort, with 15% to 20% of those sequences being non-productive.

In the germline V gene, CDR1 corresponds to SNHLY and CDR2 to FYNNEI. Trimming takes 5 bases from V and 2 bases from J, and the germline ends sit 20 bases apart. The CDR3, cysteine through phenylalanine, is 17 amino acids long. Kept here is only the CDR3 DNA, which spans 51 bases and is read in frame from base 1. Turning to this clone: What antigen it recognizes has not been identified. Qualities for individual bases were not recorded, and no much larger clone is one base off.

The research as a whole found: Cytomegalovirus status was reported to be diagnosed by the classifier with high specificity and sensitivity in both the original and validation cohorts. A later analysis found that HLA-associated TCR beta chains were more clonally expanded and had lower generation probabilities than equally common non-associated chains. The study gave a list of 150 to 200 TCR beta chains associated with cytomegalovirus. Because counts were too low, seventeen rarely observed V segments, including chromosome 9 orphons, were left out of the earlier analysis of approximately 500 of the donors. An association between a missense DCLRE1C variant and V-gene and J-gene trimming of TCR beta chains was found in a later genetic analysis and replicated in an independent cohort. The 87-base-pair reads could not distinguish some IMGT-functional V segments, including TRBV6-2 and TRBV6-3, so those segments were excluded. According to the authors, the approach could potentially be generalized to other disease states and immunological phenotypes. Specific HLA alleles were associated with 16,951 TCR beta sequences at a false discovery rate of 0.05 in a later analysis. When HLA alleles, especially DR and DQ, strongly co-occurred, TCR associations were difficult to assign to individual alleles. Sequencing depth was assumed to be roughly uniform across donors in the presence/absence analyses, though that assumption may not hold. Three of the identified cytomegalovirus-associated TCR beta chains were confirmed in vitro to be specific for cytomegalovirus antigens. Linkage disequilibrium might explain the correlated functional status among segregating V segments, but an unknown experimental factor could not be ruled out. A later analysis found that TCR association rates varied across HLA loci, with DRB1 alleles showing the most associated TCRs and HLA-C alleles the fewest. The sequencing pipeline was judged likely to have produced a cluster of highly shared sequence variants as a technical artifact. According to a later analysis, most CMV-associated TCR beta chains appeared to be HLA-restricted, and the HLA associations seemed to be driven largely by CMV exposure. While some public TCRs were present in many individuals, most TCR sequences turned up only very rarely across donors. Broadly in line with IMGT annotations, most TCR beta V segments showed up in productive rearrangements about 87% or about 30% of the time in an earlier analysis of several hundred of the donors. The cohort was sequenced for TCR beta chains only, and without alpha or paired-chain data the features that could be detected were limited. A later analysis reported that several top co-occurrence clusters appeared linked to parvovirus B19, influenza, CMV and Epstein-Barr virus. A further reported finding was that TCR beta sequences accurately predicted the HLA-A and HLA-B alleles for most subjects in the first cohort. The only immune exposure information available for the cohort was CMV serostatus. In a later genetic analysis, fewer N-insertions in productive TCRs were reported among donors in an Asian-associated ancestry cluster than the approximately 670-donor mean. Because HLA typing was unavailable for some donors at each locus, only the typed subset was used in association tests.

Library creation used the immunoSEQ multiplex PCR assay. A mixture of 60 forward primers for TCR Vbeta segments and 13 reverse primers for TCR Jbeta segments was used in the multiplex PCR. The CDR3 region of rearranged TCR beta genes was amplified from genomic DNA with a multiplex PCR assay. The Illumina HiSeq System was used to sequence the amplified TCR beta libraries as 87-base-pair reads. As for how the authors treated the data: Across the 500 to 700 repertoires, a later analysis counted some 81 million unique TCR beta chains, about 10 million of which were shared by at least two donors. To remove PCR and sequencing errors, raw reads were error-corrected and collapsed into unique sequences using a nearest-neighbor algorithm that merged closely related sequences. To assign V, D and J gene segments, CDR3 sequences were aligned to IMGT reference sequences. For a sequence to be retained, a match of at least six nucleotides to both a V gene segment and a J gene segment was required. A rearrangement counted as productive if the CDR3 had no stop codons and remained in frame with V and J, and every other rearrangement counted as non-productive. Following IMGT convention, CDR3 was defined as the stretch from the second conserved V-encoded cysteine up to the conserved J-encoded phenylalanine. The earlier analysis of some 550 of the donors excluded any sequence lacking an unambiguous match to a single V gene segment. An earlier analysis of 550 to 650 of the donors classified V segments as functional when productive rearrangements were above 56.7% and as segregating when the standard deviation between donors was above 5%. A statistical classification framework was built to diagnose cytomegalovirus status from the catalog of TCR beta chain sequences. A later analysis assigned V and J genes by comparing TCR nucleotide sequences with IMGT/GENE-DB human TR gene sequences. Using the TCRdist pipeline, a later analysis assigned CDR3 sequences along with most-parsimonious VDJ recombination scenarios. In a later analysis, each TCR beta chain was defined by its CDR3 amino acid sequence together with its V-gene family, and reads without a unique V-gene family were excluded. To address suspected cross-contamination and a sequencing artifact, a later analysis removed under 600 highly shared, low-generation-probability nucleotide sequences. In a later analysis, a clonal expansion index for each public chain was calculated from normalized within-repertoire ranks of inferred template counts. In a later analysis, generation probabilities were computed using a VDJ recombination model fitted to out-of-frame rearrangements, and the results were checked against IGoR. In a later analysis, hypergeometric tests were used to score TCR-TCR, TCR-HLA and TCR-CMV co-occurrence, with a repertoire-size bias correction applied to TCR pairs. A later analysis estimated false discovery rates by permuting HLA or CMV assignments 20 times. A later analysis grouped co-occurring TCRs with DBSCAN, adding TCRdist sequence similarity when clustering within HLA-allele-positive subsets. Repertoires with fewer than 30,000 or more than 120,000 public chains were left out of co-occurrence clustering, as were about five repertoires with anomalous nucleotide sharing. TCRdb obtained this table from immuneACCESS and retained in-frame rearrangements with V and J assigned. These tables miss some clones; where compared with another copy, unresolved V genes account for less than half of the shortfall, and the remainder is unexplained. The V and J calls and the clone size are those of that table, but D and trimming were determined from the DNA. The sample table holds about 93,000 clones, of which around 78% were seen once. The leading ten clones occupy around 0.53% of the sample.

The cohort comprised around 690 healthy bone marrow donors. All cohort members were sampled while nominally healthy, although unrecorded immune exposures were likely present. The donor was CMV seronegative and was included in the group of over 300 seronegative cohort members. Every donor gave a peripheral blood sample, and the peripheral blood mononuclear cells from that sample were used for TCR beta sequencing. The Qiagen DNeasy Blood Extraction Kit was used to extract genomic DNA from the blood cell samples. Recombination linked TRBV2 to TRBJ2-3; TRBD1 is a possible D gene, resting on 6 matching bases. This TCR came from a man younger than 40 in good health and CMV-seronegative. Material: PBMCs. The nucleotide sequence reads as follows: TGTGCCAGCAGTCCCAACCAGCTTGACAGGTACACAGATACGCAGTATTTT. Its product reads: CASSPNQLDRYTDTQYF. Reference TRBV2 and TRBJ2-3 proteins supply the regions before and after the CDR3; the full variable domain is: EPEVTQTPSHQVTQMGQEVILRCVPISNHLYFYWYRQILGQKVEFLVSFYNNEISEKSEIFDDQFSVERPDGSNFTLKIRSTKLEDSAMYFCASSPNQLDRYTDTQYFGPGTRLTVL.